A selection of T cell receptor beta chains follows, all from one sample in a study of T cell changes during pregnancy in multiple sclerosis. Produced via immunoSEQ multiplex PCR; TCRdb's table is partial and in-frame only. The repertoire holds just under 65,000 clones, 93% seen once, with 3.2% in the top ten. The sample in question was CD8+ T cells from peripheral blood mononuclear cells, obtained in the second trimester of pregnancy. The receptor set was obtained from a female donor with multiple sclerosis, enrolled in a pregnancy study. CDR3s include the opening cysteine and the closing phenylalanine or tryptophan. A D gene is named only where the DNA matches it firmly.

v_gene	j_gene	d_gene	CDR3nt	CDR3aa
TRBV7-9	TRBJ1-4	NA	TGTGCCAGCAGCTTCACACTGGAGAATGAAAAACTGTTTTTT	CASSFTLENEKLFF
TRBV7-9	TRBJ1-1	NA	TGTGCCAGCAGCTGGGGGCCGAACACTGAAGCTTTCTTT	CASSWGPNTEAFF
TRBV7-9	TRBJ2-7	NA	TGTGCCAGCAGCTTAGAACAGGGCTACGAGCAGTACTTC	CASSLEQGYEQYF
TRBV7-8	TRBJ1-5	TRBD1	TGTGCCAGCAGCTCCCCGACAGGGACGGGGCAGCCCCAGCATTTT	CASSSPTGTGQPQHF
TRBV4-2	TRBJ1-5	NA	TGTGCCAGCAGCCCGTCGGACAGCGCATTCAATCAGCCCCAGCATTTT	CASSPSDSAFNQPQHF
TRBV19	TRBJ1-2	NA	TGTGCCAGTAGCACAGGGTATGGCTACACCTTC	CASSTGYGYTF
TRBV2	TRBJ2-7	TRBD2	TGTGCCAGCAATGGACTAGCGGGAGCCAACGAGCAGTACTTC	CASNGLAGANEQYF
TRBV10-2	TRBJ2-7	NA	TGCGCCAGCAGTGACACCGACAGCTACGAGCAGTACTTC	CASSDTDSYEQYF
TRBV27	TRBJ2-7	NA	TGTGCCAGCAGCTTCGGAGTTGGCTCCTACGAGCAGTACTTC	CASSFGVGSYEQYF
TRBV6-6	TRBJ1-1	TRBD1	TGTGCCAGCGGGACAGGGGGAGCTTTCTTT	CASGTGGAFF